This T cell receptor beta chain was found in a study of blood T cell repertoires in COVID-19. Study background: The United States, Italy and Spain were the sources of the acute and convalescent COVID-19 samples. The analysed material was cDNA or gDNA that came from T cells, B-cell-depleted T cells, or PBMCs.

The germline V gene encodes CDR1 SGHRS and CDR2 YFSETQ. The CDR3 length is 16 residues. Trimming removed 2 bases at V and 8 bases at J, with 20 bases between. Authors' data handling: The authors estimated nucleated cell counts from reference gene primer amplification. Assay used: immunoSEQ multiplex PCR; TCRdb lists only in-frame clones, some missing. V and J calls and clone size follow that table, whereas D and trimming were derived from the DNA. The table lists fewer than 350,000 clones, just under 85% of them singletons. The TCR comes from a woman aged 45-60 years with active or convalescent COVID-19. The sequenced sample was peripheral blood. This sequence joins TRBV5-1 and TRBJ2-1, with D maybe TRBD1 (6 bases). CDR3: CASSFTVQGSDDEQFF. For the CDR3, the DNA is TGCGCCAGCAGCTTCACCGTACAGGGTAGTGACGATGAGCAGTTCTTC.